This TCR beta chain originates from a study of shared clonotypes between healthy human individuals. Study-wide context: CD8 memory received one plate per donor, CD8 naive two, CD4 memory three and CD4 naive three.

Turning to this clone: Antigen specificity is unknown.

The length of the CDR3 is 13 residues. Germline assignment: CDR1 SGHRS and CDR2 YFSETQ. V was clipped by 4 bases and J by 12 bases; unmatched bases: 9. The method was immunoSEQ multiplex PCR; TCRdb's version includes in-frame clones alone and lacks a portion of them. The table has 1.4 million to 1.5 million clones, 95% to 97% seen once; the top ten hold approximately 1.2%. Study-wide findings and caveats: An anticipated effect of sequencing depth on clonotype sharing among donors was recognized.

CD4+ cells were split into CD45RA+ naive and CD45RA-negative memory subsets. The V call is TRBV5-1, the J call TRBJ1-4, with 7 bases fitting TRBD1. This TCR was recovered from a man aged 25 to 45 in good health. Sequenced material: naive CD4+ T cells sorted from blood. Specified subset: CD45RA+ positively selected. In DNA form, the CDR3 reads TGCGCCAGCAGCCCGGGACAGCCTAAGGAACTGTTTTTT. Translated: CASSPGQPKELFF.